Following are 31 T cell receptor beta chains from one sample sequenced in a study of shared T cell receptors in the human thymus. Profiling relied on immunoSEQ multiplex PCR, and the TCRdb table lists in-frame clones only, not all of them. The data hold about 400,000 clones, with roughly 94% observed a single time. Material for sequencing was thymocytes. These receptors originate from a human donor.

CDR3 sequence: CASSQSSTGHLLNYGYTF. The CDR3 DNA follows: TGCGCCAGCAGTCAATCGTCCACAGGTCATCTTCTTAACTATGGCTACACCTTC. The V gene is TRBV23-1, the J gene TRBJ1-2, with D possibly being TRBD1 (5 bases). TRBV23-1 is sorted into the ORF group, with uncertain function. CDR3 length: 18 residues. With 0 bases removed from V and 1 base from J, the gap between germline ends came to 18 bases.

J is TRBJ2-6 and V is TRBV2; D perhaps matches TRBD1 (5 bases). The CDR3 runs to 15 residues. With 6 bases removed from V and 0 bases from J, the gap between germline ends came to 9 bases. Germline CDR1 SNHLY, CDR2 FYNNEI. DNA for the CDR3: TGTGCCAGCAGGCAGGGTGGCTCTGGGGCCAACGTCCTGACTTTC. Translated: CASRQGGSGANVLTF.

The V and J genes are TRBV27 and TRBJ2-7; perhaps TRBD1 as D (5 bases). CDR3 length: 15 amino acids. V was trimmed by 5 bases and J by 2 bases, leaving 16 bases between them. The germline V gene has CDR1 MNHEY and CDR2 SMNVEV (reference sequence). CDR3 nucleotides: TGTGCCAGCAGTACTCACAGGTTCAGGGCCTACGAGCAGTACTTC. This translates into CASSTHRFRAYEQYF.

The rearrangement joins TRBV30 to TRBJ1-2; D gene unclear. The CDR3 is made up of 11 amino acids. Germline values: CDR1 GTSNPN, CDR2 SVGIG (reference sequence). Trimming shortened V by 4 bases and J by 6 bases, and 9 bases separated the two germline ends. In DNA form, the CDR3 reads TGTGCCTGGATAAGCGAAGATGGCTACACCTTC. It codes for CAWISEDGYTF.

The J gene is TRBJ2-3, the V gene TRBV11-2, with D possibly being TRBD2 (5 bases). Germline loops: CDR1 SGHAT, CDR2 FQNNGV. The CDR3 spans 16 residues. V lost 5 bases, J lost 2 bases, and 17 bases lay in between. In DNA, the CDR3 is TGTGCCAGCAGCCCACTGGTACTAGTCGCCACAGATACGCAGTATTTT. Its translation is CASSPLVLVATDTQYF.

V and J are TRBV5-6 and TRBJ2-1; 11 nucleotides line up with TRBD2. CDR1 is SGHDT and CDR2 is YYEEEE in the germline V gene. This CDR3 has 16 residues. After removal of 5 bases from V and 4 bases from J, the junction contained 8 bases not matched to a gene. DNA for the CDR3: TGTGCCAGCAGGGAGGGACTAGCGGATGGTTACAATGAGCAGTTCTTC. Amino acid sequence: CASREGLADGYNEQFF.

The J gene is TRBJ2-6, the V gene TRBV9, with D hard to call. Germline assignment: CDR1 SGDLS and CDR2 YYNGEE. The CDR3 has 18 residues. Between the trimmed V and J ends, which lost 1 base and 0 bases, there was a span of 14 bases. The CDR3 nucleotides read TGTGCCAGCAGCGTAAGGGCTCAGTACCCCTCTGGGGCCAACGTCCTGACTTTC. Amino acids: CASSVRAQYPSGANVLTF. Using reference TRBV9 and TRBJ2-6 for the parts outside the CDR3, the full variable domain is DSGVTQTPKHLITATGQRVTLRCSPRSGDLSVYWYQQSLDQGLQFLIQYYNGEERAKGNILERFSAQQFPDLHSELNLSSLELGDSALYFCASSVRAQYPSGANVLTFGAGSRLTVL.

The chain carries TRBV5-1 and TRBJ2-2; 10 bases align to TRBD2. The CDR3 contains 16 residues. The germline CDR1 and CDR2 sequences are SGHRS and YFSETQ. V trimming: 3 bases; J trimming: 6 bases; junction bases outside the gene matches: 8. CDR3 residues: CASSCCEREGPGELFF. The DNA for the CDR3 is TGCGCCAGCAGCTGCTGTGAGCGGGAGGGCCCCGGGGAGCTGTTTTTT. Full variable domain (missing parts from reference TRBV5-1 and TRBJ2-2): KAGVTQTPRYLIKTRGQQVTLSCSPISGHRSVSWYQQTPGQGLQFLFEYFSETQRNKGNFPGRFSGRQFSNSRSEMNVSTLELGDSALYLCASSCCEREGPGELFFGEGSRLTVL.

The chain uses TRBV5-4 and TRBJ2-7, with 7 nucleotides matching TRBD2. Per germline, CDR1 SGHNT and CDR2 YYREEE (reference sequence). The junction had 6 bases not matched to a gene; V was cut back by 2 bases and J by 4 bases. The CDR3 has 14 amino acids. The CDR3 region is CASSFMGREYEQYF. The CDR3 DNA reads as TGTGCCAGCAGCTTCATGGGGCGGGAGTACGAGCAGTACTTC.

This clone has more than one count but fewer than ten. The chain links TRBV7-9 to TRBJ1-5; D is unresolved. The CDR3 runs 12 residues. Trimming took off 5 bases at V and 6 bases at J, with 8 bases between the two ends. Germline loops: CDR1 SEHNR, CDR2 FQNEAQ (reference sequence). CDR3 sequence reads: CASSPNGQPQHF. The CDR3 DNA sequence: TGTGCCAGCAGCCCGAACGGTCAGCCCCAGCATTTT.

The chain combines TRBV5-1 with TRBJ2-1, with 12 bases lining up with TRBD2. The V gene's germline CDR1 is SGHRS and CDR2 YFSETQ. The junction had 4 bases not matched to a gene; V was cut back by 4 bases and J by 5 bases. This CDR3 comprises 15 residues. CDR3 amino acids: CASSNLAGGHNEQFF. The CDR3 DNA sequence: TGCGCCAGCAGCAATCTAGCGGGAGGGCACAATGAGCAGTTCTTC.

This clone appeared a single time. The chain carries TRBV28 and TRBJ1-5; a weak D match, TRBD1 (5 bases). Deletions cut 3 bases from V and 11 bases from J, with 20 bases between. The CDR3 covers 15 residues. CDR1 MDHEN and CDR2 SYDVKM come from the germline V gene. DNA for the CDR3: TGTGCCAGCAGTTTCCCGGGCAACACTGGGGGTGCCCAGCATTTT. Its protein is CASSFPGNTGGAQHF.

A single count supports this clone. The V call is TRBV7-2, the J call TRBJ1-3; D is undetermined. CDR1 and CDR2 from the germline V gene are SGHTA and FQGNSA. Deletions cut 3 bases from V and 2 bases from J, with 11 bases between. The CDR3 is made up of 15 amino acids. The CDR3 reads CASSFWTAPGNTIYF. In nucleotides, the CDR3 is TGTGCCAGCAGCTTCTGGACGGCGCCTGGAAACACCATATATTTT.

This chain joins TRBV7-6 and TRBJ2-3, with 7 positions matching TRBD2. CDR3 size: 13 residues. Germline trimming cut 3 bases from V and 5 bases from J; bases unmatched to any gene: 2. Germline V gene lookup returns CDR1 SGHVS and CDR2 FNYEAQ. CDR3 residues: CASSFEREDTQYF. CDR3 nucleotides: TGTGCCAGCAGCTTCGAGCGGGAAGATACGCAGTATTTT. The entire variable domain, with the rest obtained from reference TRBV7-6 and TRBJ2-3, is as follows: GAGVSQSPRYKVTKRGQDVALRCDPISGHVSLYWYRQALGQGPEFLTYFNYEAQQDKSGLPNDRFSAERPEGSISTLTIQRTEQRDSAMYRCASSFEREDTQYFGPGTRLTVL.

This clone was recorded only once. The chain links TRBV18 to TRBJ2-7; 11 bases line up with TRBD1. J gave up 7 bases and V 1 base, and 9 bases lay outside the gene matches. The CDR3 totals 16 residues. Per the germline V gene, CDR1 is KGHSH and CDR2 is LQKENI. CDR3 sequence: CASSPQLGTGGWEQYF. CDR3 coding DNA: TGTGCCAGCTCACCACAGCTCGGGACAGGGGGTTGGGAGCAGTACTTC.

This rearrangement joins TRBV29-1 to TRBJ1-2; D is ambiguous. This CDR3 is 10 amino acids long. Germline loops: CDR1 SQVTM, CDR2 ANQGSEA. V was clipped by 4 bases and J by 5 bases, with 5 bases between them. CDR3 DNA: TGCAGCGTTGTTCAGTATGGCTACACCTTC. Translated: CSVVQYGYTF.

The DNA for the CDR3 is TGTGCCAGCAGCAAGCACCCATGCTGTGGAGAGTTCGCGGGAGATACGCAGTATTTT. As protein: CASSKHPCCGEFAGDTQYF. The rearrangement joins TRBV21-1 to TRBJ2-3; the DNA was not compared with TRBD2, the D call given in the table. TRBV21-1 counts as a pseudogene. This CDR3 comprises 19 residues.

The chain uses TRBV5-5 and TRBJ1-4; D not resolved. V was shortened by 0 bases and J by 1 base, with 10 bases between the two germline ends. The CDR3 is made up of 16 amino acids. The germline gives CDR1 SGHKS, CDR2 YYEKEE (reference sequence). CDR3 region: CASSLGGLLTNEKLFF. In DNA form, the CDR3 reads TGTGCCAGCAGCTTGGGGGGTTTGCTAACTAATGAAAAACTGTTTTTT. Complete variable domain (other parts from reference TRBV5-5 and TRBJ1-4): DAGVTQSPTHLIKTRGQQVTLRCSPISGHKSVSWYQQVLGQGPQFIFQYYEKEERGRGNFPDRFSARQFPNYSSELNVNALLLGDSALYLCASSLGGLLTNEKLFFGSGTQLSVL.

The rearrangement uses TRBV4-1 and TRBJ2-1, with TRBD2 as a possible D gene (6 bases). The CDR3 contains 16 residues. Trimming stripped 0 bases from V and 12 bases from J, with 21 bases between. From germline, CDR1 is MGHRA and CDR2 YSYEKL. CDR3 in amino acids: CASSQDWGEARLGQFF. The CDR3 region has the DNA TGCGCCAGCAGCCAAGATTGGGGGGAGGCACGATTAGGGCAGTTCTTC.

The V and J genes are TRBV7-9 and TRBJ2-1; 8 nucleotides agree with TRBD2. Trimming removed 1 base from V and 7 bases from J; junction bases left unmatched: 6. Germline CDR1 and CDR2: SEHNR and FQNEAQ (reference sequence). The CDR3 contains 15 residues. For the CDR3, the DNA is TGTGCCAGCAGCTTAGGCGGGAGGCCGAGAAATGAGCAGTTCTTC. Translation: CASSLGGRPRNEQFF.

The chain couples TRBV27 to TRBJ1-5, with D possibly matching TRBD1 (6 bases). The CDR3 sequence is 17 residues long. V was pared by 1 base and J by 0 bases, with 13 bases between. Germline CDR1 MNHEY, CDR2 SMNVEV (reference sequence). CDR3 nucleotide sequence: TGTGCCAGCAGTTTATATGGGGGCTGGGGTAGCAATCAGCCCCAGCATTTT. This sequence encodes CASSLYGGWGSNQPQHF.

The CDR3 nucleotides are TGTGCCACCAGCAGAGATCGGGAGCCGGGGACAGGGGGCGAATACGAGCAGTACTTC. Translating it yields CATSRDREPGTGGEYEQYF. This rearrangement joins TRBV15 to TRBJ2-7; 12 nucleotides match TRBD1. V gave up 0 bases and J gave up 4 bases; unmatched junction bases: 13. The CDR3 is made up of 19 amino acids. The germline V gene has CDR1 LNHNV and CDR2 YYDKDF (reference sequence).

V is TRBV19 and J is TRBJ1-2, with 9 bases matching TRBD1. This CDR3 is 17 amino acids long. Germline V lookup: CDR1 LNHDA, CDR2 SQIVND (reference sequence). The ends lost 3 bases at V and 4 bases at J; junction bases unmatched: 12. The chain's CDR3 is CASSIAGTGRFGYGYTF. The CDR3 DNA follows: TGTGCCAGTAGTATTGCTGGGACAGGGCGGTTCGGCTATGGCTACACCTTC.

The rearrangement joins TRBV28 to TRBJ1-5; no reliable D call. V lost 4 bases and J 7 bases, leaving 14 bases between the germline ends. Germline V gene data show CDR1 as MDHEN and CDR2 as SYDVKM. This CDR3 spans 14 amino acids. CDR3 nucleotide sequence: TGTGCCAGCAGTTGCCAGCGCTCGGACCAGCCCCAGCATTTT. It encodes CASSCQRSDQPQHF.

The chain carries TRBV27 and TRBJ2-1, with D unclear. Trimming removed 3 bases at V and 7 bases at J, with 4 bases between. The CDR3 sequence is 11 residues long. Germline assignment: CDR1 MNHEY and CDR2 SMNVEV (reference sequence). The CDR3 loop is CASSFRNEQFF. CDR3 bases: TGTGCCAGCAGTTTCCGTAATGAGCAGTTCTTC.

The V and J genes are TRBV4-2 and TRBJ2-2; TRBD1 agrees at 9 bases. After removal of 1 base from V and 7 bases from J, the junction contained 7 bases not matched to a gene. There are 16 residues in the CDR3. Germline V gene lookup returns CDR1 LGHNA and CDR2 YNFKEQ. The CDR3 reads CASSQVRTGDIGELFF. CDR3 DNA sequence: TGTGCCAGCAGCCAAGTCAGGACAGGGGATATCGGGGAGCTGTTTTTT.

V usage is TRBV10-1 and J usage is TRBJ2-3; D is ambiguous. Germline-derived CDR1 and CDR2 are WNHNN and SYGVQD (reference sequence). V was trimmed by 3 bases and J by 0 bases, leaving 10 bases between them. The CDR3 consists of 15 residues. The CDR3 spells CASSDSPLSTDTQYF. The CDR3, as DNA: TGCGCCAGCAGTGACAGCCCTCTCAGCACAGATACGCAGTATTTT.

V is TRBV27 and J is TRBJ1-2; a possible D gene is TRBD1 (5 bases). The CDR3 consists of 17 residues. In germline, CDR1 is MNHEY, CDR2 SMNVEV (reference sequence). V was shortened by 6 bases and J by 4 bases, with 24 bases between the two germline ends. The CDR3 is CASRRGSSRPSLYGYTF. The CDR3 nucleotides are TGTGCCAGCAGAAGGGGAAGCAGCCGGCCGTCCCTCTATGGCTACACCTTC.

V and J are TRBV15 and TRBJ1-4; D is undetermined. CDR3 length equals 14 residues. Trimming stripped 0 bases from V and 11 bases from J, with 13 bases between. Germline V gene sequence: CDR1 LNHNV, CDR2 YYDKDF (reference sequence). The CDR3 bases are TGTGCCACCAGCAGAGATCGGGCTGGGTGGAAACTGTTTTTT. Residues: CATSRDRAGWKLFF. The entire variable domain, with the rest obtained from reference TRBV15 and TRBJ1-4, is as follows: DAMVIQNPRYQVTQFGKPVTLSCSQTLNHNVMYWYQQKSSQAPKLLFHYYDKDFNNEADTPDNFQSRRPNTSFCFLDIRSPGLGDTAMYLCATSRDRAGWKLFFGSGTQLSVL.

This clone was detected once. The chain links TRBV14 to TRBJ2-7; the D is unclear. V was shortened by 0 bases and J by 4 bases, with 16 bases between the two germline ends. This CDR3 contains 16 residues. CDR1 SGHDN and CDR2 FVKESK come from the germline V gene. CDR3 residues: CASSQDQQSELYEQYF. Here the CDR3 DNA reads TGTGCCAGCAGCCAAGACCAGCAGTCGGAACTGTACGAGCAGTACTTC.

This clone came up once. The rearrangement uses TRBV15 and TRBJ2-7; D may be TRBD1 (6 bases). Germline CDR1 is LNHNV and CDR2 is YYDKDF (reference sequence). The CDR3 covers 17 residues. The V end lost 3 bases, the J end lost 4 bases, and 22 bases lay between the germline ends. The CDR3: CATSRGTRSGRRYEQYF. In DNA, the CDR3 is TGTGCCACCAGCAGGGGGACAAGGTCAGGGAGACGGTACGAGCAGTACTTC.